The 11 T cell receptor beta chains presented below share a single source sample, sequenced in a study of neoadjuvant anti-PD-1 for oral cavity cancer. The sample's time point: after neoadjuvant nivolumab, at surgical resection. The table came from immunoSEQ multiplex PCR; TCRdb's copy has only in-frame clones and leaves some out. This table holds 9,000 to 10,000 clones, less than 70% found once. The starting material was PBMCs, obtained after nivolumab (anti-PD-1) treatment. The source is a person between 35 and 79 years old with oral cavity squamous cell carcinoma.

V gene TRBV29-1 combines with J gene TRBJ2-1, with a possible D match to TRBD1 (7 bases). The CDR3 covers 14 residues. Germline V CDR1 and CDR2: SQVTM, ANQGSEA. V lost 6 bases to trimming and J lost 0 bases, with 12 bases between them. The CDR3: CSVAGQNSYNEQFF. CDR3 bases: TGCAGCGTGGCGGGACAGAACTCCTACAATGAGCAGTTCTTC.

This clone was picked up one time. The CDR3 here is CASSQDFLAGAHTDTQYF. In nucleotides, the CDR3 is TGCGCCAGCAGCCAAGATTTTCTAGCGGGGGCGCACACAGATACGCAGTATTTT. This rearrangement joins TRBV4-1 to TRBJ2-3, with 10 bases aligning to TRBD2. The J segment lost 2 bases and the V segment lost 0 bases, leaving 8 bases of the junction unmatched. CDR1 is MGHRA, CDR2 YSYEKL, per germline. This CDR3 is built from 18 residues.

The chain recombines TRBV5-1 with TRBJ1-4; 9 bases are shared with TRBD1. In germline, CDR1 is SGHRS, CDR2 YFSETQ. Unmatched junction bases numbered 7, after V lost 5 bases and J lost 8 bases. CDR3 size: 14 residues. DNA of the CDR3: TGCGCCAGCAGTAGGACAGGGGAGGGAGAAAAACTGTTTTTT. Protein: CASSRTGEGEKLFF.

The CDR3 spells CASSVQPGLAGLEQFF. CDR3 sequence (DNA): TGTGCCAGCAGCGTCCAACCGGGACTAGCGGGGTTAGAGCAGTTCTTC. The chain joins TRBV9 to TRBJ2-1, with 13 positions matching TRBD2. The junction had 9 bases not matched to a gene; V was cut back by 2 bases and J by 10 bases. Germline assignment: CDR1 SGDLS and CDR2 YYNGEE. The CDR3 extends over 16 amino acids. The full variable domain, with the rest looked up from reference TRBV9 and TRBJ2-1, is DSGVTQTPKHLITATGQRVTLRCSPRSGDLSVYWYQQSLDQGLQFLIQYYNGEERAKGNILERFSAQQFPDLHSELNLSSLELGDSALYFCASSVQPGLAGLEQFFGPGTRLTVL.

The rearrangement links TRBV7-3 to TRBJ2-3; 14 nucleotides match TRBD2. CDR1 SGHTA and CDR2 FQGTGA come from the germline V gene. With 4 bases clipped from V and 3 bases from J, the junction kept 6 bases outside the gene matches. The length of the CDR3 is 17 residues. CDR3 residues: CASSSSTSGRGTDTQYF. CDR3 in DNA: TGTGCCAGCAGCTCCTCGACTAGCGGGAGGGGGACAGATACGCAGTATTTT.

The V and J genes are TRBV12-5 and TRBJ2-6; TRBD2 might be the D (7 bases). CDR1 is LGHNT and CDR2 is FRNRAP in the germline V gene. The CDR3 is made up of 16 amino acids. V was clipped by 6 bases and J by 4 bases, with 16 bases between them. CDR3 residues: CASGHREGAGANVLTF. The CDR3 region has the DNA TGTGCTAGTGGCCACAGGGAGGGAGCCGGGGCCAACGTCCTGACTTTC.

This clone was detected only a few times. The rearrangement joins TRBV15 to TRBJ1-5; 8 positions match TRBD1. V gave up 5 bases and J gave up 6 bases; unmatched junction bases: 9. The germline V gene encodes CDR1 LNHNV and CDR2 YYDKDF (reference sequence). The CDR3 spans 15 residues. The CDR3 loop is CATSGPPDRVQPQHF. CDR3 nucleotide sequence: TGTGCCACCAGCGGCCCACCGGACAGGGTTCAGCCCCAGCATTTT. The full variable domain, rest sourced from reference TRBV15 and TRBJ1-5, is DAMVIQNPRYQVTQFGKPVTLSCSQTLNHNVMYWYQQKSSQAPKLLFHYYDKDFNNEADTPDNFQSRRPNTSFCFLDIRSPGLGDTAMYLCATSGPPDRVQPQHFGDGTRLSIL.

J is TRBJ1-1 and V is TRBV30; perhaps TRBD1 as D (5 bases). CDR3 length equals 13 residues. Trimming removed 0 bases at V and 5 bases at J, with 10 bases between. Germline loops: CDR1 GTSNPN, CDR2 SVGIG (reference sequence). CDR3 DNA: TGTGCCTGGAGTGTTAGGGGTGGAACTGAAGCTTTCTTT. Translated, it gives CAWSVRGGTEAFF.

This clone has just a few counts. The chain recombines TRBV7-9 with TRBJ1-1, with a possible D match to TRBD1 (6 bases). The V end was cut by 3 bases, the J end by 1 base, with 12 bases between. This CDR3 comprises 15 residues. Per the germline V gene, CDR1 is SEHNR and CDR2 is FQNEAQ (reference sequence). The CDR3: CASSFSDRPNTEAFF. The CDR3 nucleotides read TGTGCCAGCAGCTTTTCCGACAGGCCGAACACTGAAGCTTTCTTT. Filled out from reference TRBV7-9 and TRBJ1-1, the complete variable domain reads DTGVSQNPRHKITKRGQNVTFRCDPISEHNRLYWYRQTLGQGPEFLTYFQNEAQLEKSRLLSDRFSAERPKGSFSTLEIQRTEQGDSAMYLCASSFSDRPNTEAFFGQGTRLTVV.

The chain couples TRBV19 to TRBJ2-2; the D gene is possibly TRBD2 (5 bases). There are 14 residues in the CDR3. Germline V gene sequence: CDR1 LNHDA, CDR2 SQIVND (reference sequence). With 7 bases removed from V and 0 bases from J, the gap between germline ends came to 9 bases. The CDR3 loop reads CASKDYPNTGELFF. The CDR3 DNA is TGTGCCAGTAAAGACTACCCGAACACCGGGGAGCTGTTTTTT.

The chain joins TRBV29-1 to TRBJ2-3, with unresolved D. Trimming removed 2 bases from V and 3 bases from J, with 0 bases in between. CDR1 SQVTM and CDR2 ANQGSEA come from the germline V gene. CDR3 length equals 10 residues. CDR3 sequence reads: CSVETDTQYF. The CDR3 DNA reads TGCAGCGTTGAAACAGATACGCAGTATTTT.